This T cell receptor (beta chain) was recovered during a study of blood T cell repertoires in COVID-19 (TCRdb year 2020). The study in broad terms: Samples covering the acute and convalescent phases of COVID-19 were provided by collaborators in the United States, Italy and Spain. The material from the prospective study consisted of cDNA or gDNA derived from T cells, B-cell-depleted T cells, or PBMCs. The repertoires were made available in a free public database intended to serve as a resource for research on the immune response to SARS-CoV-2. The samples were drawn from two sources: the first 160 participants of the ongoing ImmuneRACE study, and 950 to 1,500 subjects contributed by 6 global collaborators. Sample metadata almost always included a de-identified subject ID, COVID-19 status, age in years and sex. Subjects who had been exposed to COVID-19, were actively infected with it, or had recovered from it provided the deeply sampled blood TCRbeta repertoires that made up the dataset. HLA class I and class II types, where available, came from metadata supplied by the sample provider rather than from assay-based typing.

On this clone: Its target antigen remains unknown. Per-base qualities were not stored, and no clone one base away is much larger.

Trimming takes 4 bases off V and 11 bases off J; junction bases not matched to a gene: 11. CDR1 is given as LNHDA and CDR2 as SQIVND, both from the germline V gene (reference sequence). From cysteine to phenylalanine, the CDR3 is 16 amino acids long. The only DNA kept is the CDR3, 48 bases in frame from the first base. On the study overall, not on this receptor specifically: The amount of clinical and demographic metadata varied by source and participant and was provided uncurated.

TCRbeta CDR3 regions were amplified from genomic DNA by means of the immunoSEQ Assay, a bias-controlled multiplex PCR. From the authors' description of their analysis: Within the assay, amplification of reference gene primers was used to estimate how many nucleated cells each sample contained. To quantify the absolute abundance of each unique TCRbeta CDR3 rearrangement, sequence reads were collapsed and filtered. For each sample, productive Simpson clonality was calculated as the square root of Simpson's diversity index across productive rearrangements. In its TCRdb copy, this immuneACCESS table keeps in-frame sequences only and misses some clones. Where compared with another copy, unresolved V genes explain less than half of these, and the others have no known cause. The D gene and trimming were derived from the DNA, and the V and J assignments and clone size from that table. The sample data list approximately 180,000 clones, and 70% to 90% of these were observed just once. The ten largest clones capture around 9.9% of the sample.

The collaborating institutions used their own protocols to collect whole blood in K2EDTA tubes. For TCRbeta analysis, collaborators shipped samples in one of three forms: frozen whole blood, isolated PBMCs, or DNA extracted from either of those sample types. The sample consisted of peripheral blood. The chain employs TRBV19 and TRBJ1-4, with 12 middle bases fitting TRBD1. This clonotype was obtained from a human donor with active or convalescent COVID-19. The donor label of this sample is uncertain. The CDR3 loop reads CASSNLLGTGGAKLFF. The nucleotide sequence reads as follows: TGTGCCAGTAGTAATCTCTTGGGGACAGGGGGCGCGAAACTGTTTTTT.